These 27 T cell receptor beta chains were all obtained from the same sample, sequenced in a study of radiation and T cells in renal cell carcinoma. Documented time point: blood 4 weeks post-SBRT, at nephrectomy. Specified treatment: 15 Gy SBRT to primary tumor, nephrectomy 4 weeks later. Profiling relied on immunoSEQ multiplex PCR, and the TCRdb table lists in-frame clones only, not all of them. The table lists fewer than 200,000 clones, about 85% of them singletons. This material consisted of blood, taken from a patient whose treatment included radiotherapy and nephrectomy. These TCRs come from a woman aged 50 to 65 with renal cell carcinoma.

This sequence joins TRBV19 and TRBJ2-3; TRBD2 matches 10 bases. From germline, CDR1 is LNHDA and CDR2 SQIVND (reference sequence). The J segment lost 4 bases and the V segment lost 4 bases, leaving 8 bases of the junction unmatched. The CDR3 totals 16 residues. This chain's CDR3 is CASSNDGLAASDTQYF. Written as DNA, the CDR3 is TGTGCCAGTAGTAATGACGGACTAGCGGCATCAGATACGCAGTATTTT.

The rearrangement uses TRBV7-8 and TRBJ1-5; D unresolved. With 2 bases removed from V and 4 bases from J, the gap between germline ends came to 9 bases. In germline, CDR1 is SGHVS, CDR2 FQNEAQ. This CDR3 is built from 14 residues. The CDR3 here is CASSLQSENQPQHF. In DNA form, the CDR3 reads TGTGCCAGCAGCTTACAAAGTGAGAATCAGCCCCAGCATTTT.

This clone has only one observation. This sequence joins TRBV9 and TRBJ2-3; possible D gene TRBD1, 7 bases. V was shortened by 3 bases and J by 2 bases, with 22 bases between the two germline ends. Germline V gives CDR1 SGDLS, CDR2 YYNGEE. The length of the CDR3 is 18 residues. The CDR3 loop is CASSADGGDRLFTDTQYF. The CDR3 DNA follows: TGTGCCAGCAGCGCCGATGGCGGGGACAGACTTTTCACAGATACGCAGTATTTT.

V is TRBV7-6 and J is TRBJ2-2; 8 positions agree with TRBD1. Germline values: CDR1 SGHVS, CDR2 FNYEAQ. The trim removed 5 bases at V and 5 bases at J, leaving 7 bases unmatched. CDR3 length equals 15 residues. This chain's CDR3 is CASSPGTGLTGELFF. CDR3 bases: TGTGCCAGCAGCCCAGGGACAGGACTAACCGGGGAGCTGTTTTTT.

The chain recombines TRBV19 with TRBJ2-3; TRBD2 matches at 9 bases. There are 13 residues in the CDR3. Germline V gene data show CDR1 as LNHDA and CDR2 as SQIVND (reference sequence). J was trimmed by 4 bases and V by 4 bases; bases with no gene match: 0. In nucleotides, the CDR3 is TGTGCCAGTAGTAGCGGGGGGGCAGATACGCAGTATTTT. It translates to CASSSGGADTQYF.

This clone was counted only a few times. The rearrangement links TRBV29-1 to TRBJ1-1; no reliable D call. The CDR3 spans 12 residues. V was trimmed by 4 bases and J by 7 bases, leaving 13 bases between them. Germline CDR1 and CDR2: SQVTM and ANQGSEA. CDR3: CSVAGGVLEAFF. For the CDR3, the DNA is TGCAGCGTTGCTGGCGGGGTGCTTGAAGCTTTCTTT.

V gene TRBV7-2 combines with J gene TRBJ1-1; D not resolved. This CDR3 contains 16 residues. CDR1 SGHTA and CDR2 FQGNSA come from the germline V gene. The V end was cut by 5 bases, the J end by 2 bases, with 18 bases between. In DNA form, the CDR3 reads TGTGCCAGCAGCCCTGCCTCGGTTATCCTTAACACTGAAGCTTTCTTT. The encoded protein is CASSPASVILNTEAFF.

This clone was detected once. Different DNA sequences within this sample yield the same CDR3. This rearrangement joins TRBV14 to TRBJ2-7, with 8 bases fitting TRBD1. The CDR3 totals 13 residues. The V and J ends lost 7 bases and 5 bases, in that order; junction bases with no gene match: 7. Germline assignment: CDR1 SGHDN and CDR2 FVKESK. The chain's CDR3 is CASNDGQGDEQYF. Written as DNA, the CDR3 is TGTGCCAGCAACGACGGACAGGGCGACGAGCAGTACTTC.

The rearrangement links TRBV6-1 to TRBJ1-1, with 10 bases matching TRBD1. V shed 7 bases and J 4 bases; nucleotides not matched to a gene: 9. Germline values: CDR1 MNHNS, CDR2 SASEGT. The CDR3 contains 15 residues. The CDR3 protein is CASTGDRGYGTEAFF. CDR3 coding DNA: TGTGCCAGCACTGGGGACAGGGGATACGGCACTGAAGCTTTCTTT.

As DNA, the CDR3 is TGTGCCAGCAGCCCGGCGGGCCCGGTCGGTGCACCCCTCCACTTT. This gives the protein CASSPAGPVGAPLHF. This chain uses TRBV7-6 with TRBJ1-6; D call uncertain. Germline V gene lookup returns CDR1 SGHVS and CDR2 FNYEAQ. The V end lost 5 bases, the J end lost 11 bases, and 19 bases lay between the germline ends. The CDR3 covers 15 residues.

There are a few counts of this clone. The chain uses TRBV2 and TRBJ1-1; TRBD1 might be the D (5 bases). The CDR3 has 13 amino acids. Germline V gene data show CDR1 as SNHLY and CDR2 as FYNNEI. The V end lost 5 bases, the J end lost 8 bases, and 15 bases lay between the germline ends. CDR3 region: CASSSGWGVEAFF. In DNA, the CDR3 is TGTGCCAGCAGTTCAGGGTGGGGGGTGGAAGCTTTCTTT.

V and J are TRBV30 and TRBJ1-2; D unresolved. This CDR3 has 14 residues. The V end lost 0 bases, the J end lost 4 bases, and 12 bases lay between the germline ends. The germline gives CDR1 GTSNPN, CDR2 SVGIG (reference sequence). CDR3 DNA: TGTGCCTGGAGTGTACGGCAGCCGGTCTATGGCTACACCTTC. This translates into CAWSVRQPVYGYTF.

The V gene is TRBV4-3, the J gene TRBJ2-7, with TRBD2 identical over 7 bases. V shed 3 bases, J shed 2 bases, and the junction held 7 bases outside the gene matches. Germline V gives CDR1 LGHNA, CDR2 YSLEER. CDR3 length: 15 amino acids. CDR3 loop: CASSHRGGAPYEQYF. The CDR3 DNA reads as TGCGCCAGCAGCCATCGCGGGGGTGCTCCCTACGAGCAGTACTTC.

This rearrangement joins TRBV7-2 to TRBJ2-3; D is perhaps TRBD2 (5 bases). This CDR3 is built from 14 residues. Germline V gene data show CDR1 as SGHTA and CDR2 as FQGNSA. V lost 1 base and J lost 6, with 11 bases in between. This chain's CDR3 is CASSLEVRGDTQYF. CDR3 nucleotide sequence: TGTGCCAGCAGCTTAGAAGTCCGAGGGGATACGCAGTATTTT.

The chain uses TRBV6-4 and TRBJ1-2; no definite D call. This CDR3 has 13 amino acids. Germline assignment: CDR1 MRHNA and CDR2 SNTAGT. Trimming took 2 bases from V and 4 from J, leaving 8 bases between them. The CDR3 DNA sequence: TGTGCCAGCAGTGACAGGATCGGCTATGGCTACACCTTC. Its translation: CASSDRIGYGYTF.

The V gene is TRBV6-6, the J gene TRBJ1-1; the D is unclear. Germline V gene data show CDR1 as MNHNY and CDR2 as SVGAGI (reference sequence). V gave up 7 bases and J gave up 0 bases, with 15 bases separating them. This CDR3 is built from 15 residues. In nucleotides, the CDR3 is TGTGCCAGCATTTGGGGTACTGGCATGAACACTGAAGCTTTCTTT. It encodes CASIWGTGMNTEAFF.

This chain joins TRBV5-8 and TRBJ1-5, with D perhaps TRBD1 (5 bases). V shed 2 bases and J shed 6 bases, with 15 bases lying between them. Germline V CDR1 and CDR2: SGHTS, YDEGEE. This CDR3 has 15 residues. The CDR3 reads CASSLEGLAGQPQHF. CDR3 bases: TGTGCCAGCAGCTTAGAGGGGTTAGCCGGTCAGCCCCAGCATTTT. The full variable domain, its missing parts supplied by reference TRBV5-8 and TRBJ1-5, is EAGVTQSPTHLIKTRGQQATLRCSPISGHTSVYWYQQALGLGLQFLLWYDEGEERNRGNFPPRFSGRQFPNYSSELNVNALELEDSALYLCASSLEGLAGQPQHFGDGTRLSIL.

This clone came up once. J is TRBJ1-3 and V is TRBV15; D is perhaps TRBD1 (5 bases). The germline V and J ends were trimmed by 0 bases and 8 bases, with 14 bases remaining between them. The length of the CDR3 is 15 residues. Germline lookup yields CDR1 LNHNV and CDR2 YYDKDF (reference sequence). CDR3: CATSRDGAGRDTIYF. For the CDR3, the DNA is TGTGCCACCAGCAGAGACGGGGCCGGGAGGGACACCATATATTTT.

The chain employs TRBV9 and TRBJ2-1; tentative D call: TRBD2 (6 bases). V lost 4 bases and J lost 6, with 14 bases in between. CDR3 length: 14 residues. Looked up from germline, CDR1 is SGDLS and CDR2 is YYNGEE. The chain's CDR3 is CASSQPGLRNEQFF. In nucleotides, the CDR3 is TGTGCCAGCAGCCAACCGGGACTCCGCAATGAGCAGTTCTTC.

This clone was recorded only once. CDR3 DNA: TGCGCCAGCAGCACCGGGACTAGCGGGGCGGGGGATGAGCAGTTCTTC. Its translation: CASSTGTSGAGDEQFF. This chain links TRBV5-1 with TRBJ2-1; TRBD2 matches 13 bases. Germline V gene lookup returns CDR1 SGHRS and CDR2 YFSETQ. CDR3 length: 16 residues. After removal of 4 bases from V and 8 bases from J, the junction contained 9 bases not matched to a gene.

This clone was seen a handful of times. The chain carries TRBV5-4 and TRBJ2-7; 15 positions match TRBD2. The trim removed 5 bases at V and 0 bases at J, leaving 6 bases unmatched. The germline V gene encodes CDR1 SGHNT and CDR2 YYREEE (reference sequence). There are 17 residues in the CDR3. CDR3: CASSRGLAGGLSYEQYF. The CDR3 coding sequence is TGTGCCAGCAGTCGGGGACTAGCGGGGGGCCTCTCCTACGAGCAGTACTTC.

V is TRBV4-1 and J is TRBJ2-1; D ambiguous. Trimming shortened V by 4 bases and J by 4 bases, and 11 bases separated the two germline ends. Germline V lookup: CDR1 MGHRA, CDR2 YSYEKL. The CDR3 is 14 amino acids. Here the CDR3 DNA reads TGCGCCAGCAGCCGCCAAACATATTACAATGAGCAGTTCTTC. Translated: CASSRQTYYNEQFF.

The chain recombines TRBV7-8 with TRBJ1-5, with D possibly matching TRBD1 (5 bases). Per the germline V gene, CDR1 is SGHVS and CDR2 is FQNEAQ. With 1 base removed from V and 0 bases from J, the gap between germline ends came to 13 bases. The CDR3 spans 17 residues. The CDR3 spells CASSLVGGGDSNQPQHF. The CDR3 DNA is TGTGCCAGCAGCTTAGTGGGGGGTGGGGATAGCAATCAGCCCCAGCATTTT.

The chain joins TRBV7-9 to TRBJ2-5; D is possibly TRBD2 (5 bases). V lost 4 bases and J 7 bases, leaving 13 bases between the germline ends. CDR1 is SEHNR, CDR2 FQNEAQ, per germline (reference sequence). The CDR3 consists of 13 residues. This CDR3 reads CASSSTTPGTQYF. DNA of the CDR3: TGTGCCAGCAGCTCGACTACCCCAGGGACCCAGTACTTC.

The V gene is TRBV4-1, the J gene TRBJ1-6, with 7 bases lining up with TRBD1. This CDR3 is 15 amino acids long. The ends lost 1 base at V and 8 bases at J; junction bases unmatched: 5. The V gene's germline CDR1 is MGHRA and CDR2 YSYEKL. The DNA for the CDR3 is TGCGCCAGCAGCCAAGTTTGGACAGGCTATTCACCCCTCCACTTT. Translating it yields CASSQVWTGYSPLHF.

The chain's CDR3 is CASSDRGEFNEKLFF. As DNA, the CDR3 is TGTGCCAGCAGCGACAGAGGGGAATTTAATGAAAAACTGTTTTTT. The chain is built from TRBV6-6 and TRBJ1-4; possible D gene TRBD1, 5 bases. CDR3 length: 15 amino acids. V was clipped by 6 bases and J by 4 bases, with 15 bases between them. Germline V lookup: CDR1 MNHNY, CDR2 SVGAGI (reference sequence).

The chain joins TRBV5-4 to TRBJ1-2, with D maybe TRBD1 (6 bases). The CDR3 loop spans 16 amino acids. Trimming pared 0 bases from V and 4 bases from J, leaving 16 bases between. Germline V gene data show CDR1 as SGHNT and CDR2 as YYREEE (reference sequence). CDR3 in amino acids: CASSLEVNRDAYGYTF. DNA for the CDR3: TGTGCCAGCAGCTTGGAGGTCAACAGGGACGCCTATGGCTACACCTTC. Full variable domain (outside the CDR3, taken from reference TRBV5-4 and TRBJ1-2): ETGVTQSPTHLIKTRGQQVTLRCSSQSGHNTVSWYQQALGQGPQFIFQYYREEENGRGNFPPRFSGLQFPNYSSELNVNALELDDSALYLCASSLEVNRDAYGYTFGSGTRLTVV.